This T cell receptor (beta chain) was captured in a study of T cells in Graves' hyperthyroidism and ophthalmopathy. Germline V gives CDR1 SGHTA, CDR2 FQGNSA. The V and J ends lost 5 bases and 1 base, in that order; junction bases with no gene match: 5. CDR3 length equals 15 residues. Amplification of TCR beta CDR3 regions used RNA as the template. HTBI primers drove first-round RT-PCR of the TCR CDR3. TCRdb reprocessed the multiplex PCR reads via MiXCR and lists one record per CDR3 protein. This sample carries over 650,000 distinct CDR3 sequences, roughly 45% of them seen once, and the ten largest clones take 6.5% to 9%. This clonotype was picked up one time.

The rearrangement joins TRBV7-2 to TRBJ2-7; TRBD2 matches at 10 bases. The sample taken for sequencing was peripheral blood or thyroid tissue (not recorded which). This TCR derives from an adult man with Graves' disease, either hyperthyroidism or ophthalmopathy (not recorded which). The CDR3 is CASSAERGGSYEQYF. DNA of the CDR3: TGTGCCAGCAGCGCCGAGCGGGGGGGGTCCTACGAGCAGTACTTC.